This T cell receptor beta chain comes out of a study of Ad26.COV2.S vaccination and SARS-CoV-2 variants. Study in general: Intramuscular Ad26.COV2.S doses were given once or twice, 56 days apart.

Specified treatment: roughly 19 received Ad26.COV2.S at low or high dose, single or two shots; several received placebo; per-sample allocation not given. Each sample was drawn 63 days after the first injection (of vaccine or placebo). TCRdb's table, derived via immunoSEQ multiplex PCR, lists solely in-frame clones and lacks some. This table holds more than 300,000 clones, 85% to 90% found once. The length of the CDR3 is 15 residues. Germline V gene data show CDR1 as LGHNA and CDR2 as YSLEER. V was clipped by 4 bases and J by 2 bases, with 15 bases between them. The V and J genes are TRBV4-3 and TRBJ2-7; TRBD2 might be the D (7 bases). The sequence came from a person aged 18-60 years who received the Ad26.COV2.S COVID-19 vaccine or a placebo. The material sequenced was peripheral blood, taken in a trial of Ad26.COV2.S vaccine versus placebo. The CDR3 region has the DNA TGCGCCAGCAGCCTCTCCGCGGGGGCAACCTACGAGCAGTACTTC. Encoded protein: CASSLSAGATYEQYF.